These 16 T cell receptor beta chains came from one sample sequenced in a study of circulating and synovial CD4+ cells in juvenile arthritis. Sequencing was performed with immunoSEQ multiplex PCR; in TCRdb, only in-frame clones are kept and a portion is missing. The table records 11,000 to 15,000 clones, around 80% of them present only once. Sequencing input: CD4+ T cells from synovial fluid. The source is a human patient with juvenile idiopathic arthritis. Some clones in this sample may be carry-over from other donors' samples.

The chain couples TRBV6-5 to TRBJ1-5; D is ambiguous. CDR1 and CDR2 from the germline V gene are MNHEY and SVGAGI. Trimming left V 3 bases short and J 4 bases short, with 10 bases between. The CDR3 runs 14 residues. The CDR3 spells CASSYGGNNQPQHF. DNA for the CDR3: TGTGCCAGCAGTTATGGCGGCAATAATCAGCCCCAGCATTTT.

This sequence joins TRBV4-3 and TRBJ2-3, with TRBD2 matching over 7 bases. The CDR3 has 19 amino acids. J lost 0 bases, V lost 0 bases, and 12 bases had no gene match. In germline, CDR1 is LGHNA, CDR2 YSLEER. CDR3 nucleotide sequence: TGCGCCAGCAGCCAAGACCTGGTACTAGCGAGATCTAGCACAGATACGCAGTATTTT. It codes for CASSQDLVLARSSTDTQYF.

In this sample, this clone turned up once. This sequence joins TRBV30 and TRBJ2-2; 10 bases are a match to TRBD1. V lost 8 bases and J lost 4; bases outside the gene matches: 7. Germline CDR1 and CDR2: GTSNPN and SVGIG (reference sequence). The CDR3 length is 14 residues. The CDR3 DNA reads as TGTGCCAGAACCGGGACAGGGGCCACCGGGGAGCTGTTTTTT. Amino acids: CARTGTGATGELFF. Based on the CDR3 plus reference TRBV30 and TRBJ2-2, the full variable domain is SQTIHQWPATLVQPVGSPLSLECTVEGTSNPNLYWYRQAAGRGLQLLFYSVGIGQISSEVPQNLSASRPQDRQFILSSKKLLLSDSGFYLCARTGTGATGELFFGEGSRLTVL.

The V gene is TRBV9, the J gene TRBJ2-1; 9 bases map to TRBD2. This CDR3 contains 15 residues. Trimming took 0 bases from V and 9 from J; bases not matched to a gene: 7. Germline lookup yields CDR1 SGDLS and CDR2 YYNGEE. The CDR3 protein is CASSVGGSGGLEQFF. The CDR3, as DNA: TGTGCCAGCAGCGTAGGCGGTAGCGGGGGTCTTGAGCAGTTCTTC.

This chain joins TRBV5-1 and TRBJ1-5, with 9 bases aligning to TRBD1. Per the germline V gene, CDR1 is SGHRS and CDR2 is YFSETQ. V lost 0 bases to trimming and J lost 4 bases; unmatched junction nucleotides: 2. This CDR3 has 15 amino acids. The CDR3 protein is CASSLDGQGNQPQHF. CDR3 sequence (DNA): TGCGCCAGCAGCTTGGACGGACAGGGGAATCAGCCCCAGCATTTT.

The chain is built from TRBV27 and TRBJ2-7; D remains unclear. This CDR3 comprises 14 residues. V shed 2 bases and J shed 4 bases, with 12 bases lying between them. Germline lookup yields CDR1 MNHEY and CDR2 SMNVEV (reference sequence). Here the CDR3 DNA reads TGTGCCAGCAGTTTAAGAGGAACGGCGTACGAGCAGTACTTC. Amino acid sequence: CASSLRGTAYEQYF.

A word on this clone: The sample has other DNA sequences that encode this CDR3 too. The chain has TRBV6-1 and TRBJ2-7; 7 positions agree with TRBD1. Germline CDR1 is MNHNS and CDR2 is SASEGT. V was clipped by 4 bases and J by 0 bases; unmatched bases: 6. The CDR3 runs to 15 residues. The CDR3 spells CASSGGTASSYEQYF. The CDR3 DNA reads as TGTGCCAGCAGTGGAGGGACAGCGAGCTCCTACGAGCAGTACTTC.

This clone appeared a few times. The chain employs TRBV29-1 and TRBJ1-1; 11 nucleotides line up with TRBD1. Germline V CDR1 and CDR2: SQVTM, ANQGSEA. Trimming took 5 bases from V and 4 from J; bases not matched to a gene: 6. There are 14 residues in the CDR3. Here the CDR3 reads CSVNPGQGATEAFF. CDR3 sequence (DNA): TGCAGCGTTAACCCCGGACAGGGGGCCACTGAAGCTTTCTTT.

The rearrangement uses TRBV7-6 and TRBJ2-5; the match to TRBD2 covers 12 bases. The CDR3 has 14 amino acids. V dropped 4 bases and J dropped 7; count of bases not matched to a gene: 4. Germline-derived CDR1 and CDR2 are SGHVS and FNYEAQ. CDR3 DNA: TGTGCCAGCAGCTCGGGACTAGCGGGCGGGACCCAGTACTTC. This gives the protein CASSSGLAGGTQYF.

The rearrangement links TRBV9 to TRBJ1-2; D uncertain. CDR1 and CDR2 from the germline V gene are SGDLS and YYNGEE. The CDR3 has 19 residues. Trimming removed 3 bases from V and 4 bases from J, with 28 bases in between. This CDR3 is CASSASSKPTADFSYGYTF. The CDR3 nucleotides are TGTGCCAGCAGCGCCTCCTCCAAGCCCACGGCGGATTTTTCCTATGGCTACACCTTC.

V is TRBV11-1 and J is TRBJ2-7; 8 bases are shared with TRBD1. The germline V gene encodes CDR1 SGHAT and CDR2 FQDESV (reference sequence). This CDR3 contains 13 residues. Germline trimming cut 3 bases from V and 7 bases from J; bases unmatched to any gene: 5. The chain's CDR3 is CASSFDRGGEQYF. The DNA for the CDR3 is TGTGCCAGCAGCTTCGACAGGGGTGGGGAGCAGTACTTC.

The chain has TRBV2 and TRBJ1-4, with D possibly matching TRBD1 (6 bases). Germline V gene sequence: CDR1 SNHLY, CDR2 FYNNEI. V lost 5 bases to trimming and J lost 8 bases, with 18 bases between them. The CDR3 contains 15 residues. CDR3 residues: CASSSYQGQGEKLFF. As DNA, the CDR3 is TGTGCCAGCAGTAGTTACCAGGGGCAGGGGGAAAAACTGTTTTTT.

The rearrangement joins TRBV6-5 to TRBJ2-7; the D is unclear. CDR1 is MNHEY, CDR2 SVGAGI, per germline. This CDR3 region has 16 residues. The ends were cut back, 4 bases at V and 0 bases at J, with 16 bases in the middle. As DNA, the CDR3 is TGTGCCAGCAGTTCGACACACCCACCGAACTCCTACGAGCAGTACTTC. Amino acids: CASSSTHPPNSYEQYF.

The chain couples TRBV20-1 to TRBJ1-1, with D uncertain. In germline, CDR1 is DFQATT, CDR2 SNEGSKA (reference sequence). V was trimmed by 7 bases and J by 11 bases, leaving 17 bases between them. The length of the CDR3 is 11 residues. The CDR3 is CSVRREQKAFF. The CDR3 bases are TGCAGTGTCCGCCGGGAACAAAAGGCTTTCTTT.

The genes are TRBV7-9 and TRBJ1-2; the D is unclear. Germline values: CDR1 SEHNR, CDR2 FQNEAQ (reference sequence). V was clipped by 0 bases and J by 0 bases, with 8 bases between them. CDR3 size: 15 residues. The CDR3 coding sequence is TGTGCCAGCAGCTTAGCGCACAGCCCTAACTATGGCTACACCTTC. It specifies CASSLAHSPNYGYTF.

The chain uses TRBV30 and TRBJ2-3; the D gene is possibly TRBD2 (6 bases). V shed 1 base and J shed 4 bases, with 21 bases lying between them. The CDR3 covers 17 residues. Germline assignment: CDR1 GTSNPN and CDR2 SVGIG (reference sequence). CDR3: CAWSAVEGMRYADTQYF. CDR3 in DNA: TGTGCCTGGAGTGCCGTGGAGGGCATGCGGTACGCAGATACGCAGTATTTT.